This TCR beta chain is drawn from a study of shared clonotypes between healthy human individuals. Study summary: The donor pool was made up of two women and a few men aged 18 to 49. Three plates each covered CD4 naive and memory; CD8 naive two, CD8 memory one.

The test was conducted at deep level. Replicate sorted-subset PCRs were loaded with around 210 ng DNA, roughly 33,000 T cell genomes. Here immunoSEQ multiplex PCR was the method, and the copy in TCRdb shows in-frame clones only, minus some. This sample carries some 2.1 million clones, approximately 92% of them seen once, and the ten largest clones take 1.5% to 2%. The CDR3 spans 21 residues. The V segment lost 0 bases and the J segment 0 bases; nucleotides outside the gene matches: 15. Germline CDR1 and CDR2: LNHDA and SQIVND (reference sequence). Only CD45RO-negative cells positively selected for CCR7 counted as naive CD8 cells, so terminally differentiated effector memory CD45RA+ cells were excluded.

This sequence was found in a man between 18 and 35 years old in good health. Some clones in this sample may be carry-over from other donors' samples. The chain uses TRBV19 and TRBJ2-1; TRBD2 matches at 9 bases. The sample taken for sequencing was naive CD8+ T cells from PBMCs. CDR3 in DNA: TGTGCCAGTAGTATAGATCTGCCCGACCTAGCGGGATTCAACTCCTACAATGAGCAGTTCTTC. Amino acid sequence: CASSIDLPDLAGFNSYNEQFF. The full variable domain, rest sourced from reference TRBV19 and TRBJ2-1, is DGGITQSPKYLFRKEGQNVTLSCEQNLNHDAMYWYRQDPGQGLRLIYYSQIVNDFQKGDIAEGYSVSREKKESFPLTVTSAQKNPTAFYLCASSIDLPDLAGFNSYNEQFFGPGTRLTVL.